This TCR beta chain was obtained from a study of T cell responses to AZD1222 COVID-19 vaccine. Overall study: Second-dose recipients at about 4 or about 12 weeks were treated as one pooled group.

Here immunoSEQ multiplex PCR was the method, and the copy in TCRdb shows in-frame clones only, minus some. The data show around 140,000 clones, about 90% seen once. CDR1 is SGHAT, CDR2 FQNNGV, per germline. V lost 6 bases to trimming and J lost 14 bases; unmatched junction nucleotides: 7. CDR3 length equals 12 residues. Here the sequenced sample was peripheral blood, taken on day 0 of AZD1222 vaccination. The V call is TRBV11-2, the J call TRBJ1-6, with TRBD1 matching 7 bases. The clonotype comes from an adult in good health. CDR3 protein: CASSHPGGTLHF. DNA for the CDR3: TGTGCCAGCAGTCACCCAGGGGGTACCCTCCACTTT.